The following is a T cell receptor beta chain sequence with its context. Its antigen remains undetermined. No qualities accompany the bases; no much larger clone lies one base away. Other DNA sequences in this sample translate to the same CDR3. The data were taken from a study of blood T cell repertoires in COVID-19 (dated by TCRdb to the early 2020s). About the full investigation: Samples covering the acute and convalescent phases of COVID-19 were provided by collaborators in the United States, Italy and Spain. Where available, HLA class I and class II types were taken from metadata supplied by the sample provider and were not determined by assay-based typing. The repertoires were released in a freely available public database intended as a resource for research on the immune response to SARS-CoV-2. The dataset comprised deeply sampled blood TCRbeta repertoires from subjects exposed to, actively infected with, or recovered from COVID-19. The prospective study material was composed of cDNA or gDNA derived from T cells, B-cell-depleted T cells, or PBMCs. The sample metadata nearly always contained a de-identified subject ID, COVID-19 status, age in years and sex. Samples came from the ongoing ImmuneRACE study (first 160 participants) plus 1,254 subjects from 6 global collaborators.

After removal of 2 bases from V and 4 bases from J, the junction retains 7 bases not matched to a gene. CDR1 and CDR2 are drawn from the germline V gene: MNHEY, SVGAGI. The CDR3 spans 15 residues, from the cysteine through the phenylalanine. Solely the CDR3 DNA is kept, with 45 bases framed from the first base. Collaborating institutions collected whole blood in K2EDTA tubes following their own protocols. For TCRbeta analysis, collaborators shipped samples as frozen whole blood, isolated PBMCs, or DNA extracted from either of those sample types. TCRbeta CDR3 regions were amplified from genomic DNA using the immunoSEQ Assay, a bias-controlled multiplex PCR. As for the authors' bioinformatics: Within the assay, amplification of reference gene primers was used to estimate how many nucleated cells each sample contained. To quantify the absolute abundance of each unique TCRbeta CDR3 rearrangement, sequence reads were collapsed and filtered. For each sample, productive Simpson clonality was calculated as the square root of Simpson's diversity index over productive rearrangements. TCRdb holds this immuneACCESS table with in-frame rearrangements only. Some clones are missing; in checked studies, unresolved V genes explain under half, and the rest has no known cause. That table supplies the V and J calls and clone size; D and trimming were determined from the DNA. The sample contains nearly 50,000 clones, approximately 85% of them found a single time. Of the sample, approximately 2% is held by the ten largest clones.

Points the paper makes about the study in general: How much clinical and demographic metadata was included differed by source and by participant, and the metadata was provided uncurated.

This clonotype was obtained from a woman aged 55-70 years with acute or convalescent COVID-19. The sample taken for sequencing was peripheral blood. The chain is encoded by TRBV6-5 joined to TRBJ1-2; 7 bases in the middle match TRBD1. CDR3 region: CASSYRGQGVYGYTF. The DNA sequence is given as TGTGCCAGCAGTTACCGTGGGCAGGGGGTCTATGGCTACACCTTC.